A single sample is the source of the 18 T cell receptor beta chains below, sequenced in a study of a mutant IDH1 vaccine in newly diagnosed glioma. Sequencing was performed with immunoSEQ multiplex PCR; in TCRdb, only in-frame clones are kept and a portion is missing. The sample has about 50,000 clones, about 85% seen once. Sample time point: week 35, safety follow-up. All doses held 300 ug of mutant IDH1 20-mer peptide, with topical imiquimod. These receptors are not linked to any known antigen. The input for sequencing was PBMCs, taken from a glioma patient whose treatment included an IDH1 peptide vaccine. The receptors shown here come from a woman aged 18-29 years with glioma.

The chain has TRBV12-5 and TRBJ2-7, with D hard to call. Germline V gene data show CDR1 as LGHNT and CDR2 as FRNRAP. Trimming removed 5 bases at V and 6 bases at J, with 8 bases between. The CDR3 is made up of 11 amino acids. In DNA, the CDR3 is TGTGCTAGTGGTCAGATTTCCGAGCAGTACTTC. Residues: CASGQISEQYF.

This clone rates as medium-sized (0.01 to 0.1%). This chain links TRBV10-2 with TRBJ1-1; D gene ambiguous. The V end lost 3 bases, the J end lost 8 bases, and 10 bases lay between the germline ends. The germline CDR1 and CDR2 sequences are WSHSY and SAAADI. This CDR3 region has 12 residues. CDR3: CASSELSREAFF. Here the CDR3 DNA reads TGCGCCAGCAGTGAACTCTCGAGGGAAGCTTTCTTT.

The V gene is TRBV6-5, the J gene TRBJ2-7, with TRBD1 matching 12 bases. The germline V gene has CDR1 MNHEY and CDR2 SVGAGI. Trimming at V came to 1 base and at J to 5 bases, leaving 6 bases not matched to a gene. CDR3 length: 16 residues. The chain's CDR3 is CASSYLSGQGAHEQYF. The CDR3 bases are TGTGCCAGCAGTTACTTGTCGGGACAGGGGGCCCACGAGCAGTACTTC.

The V gene is TRBV5-6, the J gene TRBJ1-1; 11 bases align to TRBD1. V lost 4 bases and J lost 1; bases outside the gene matches: 6. The CDR3 totals 16 residues. Germline-derived CDR1 and CDR2 are SGHDT and YYEEEE. Here the CDR3 DNA reads TGTGCCAGCAGCGGGGGGACAGGGGGGACGAACACTGAAGCTTTCTTT. Its protein product is CASSGGTGGTNTEAFF.

Written as DNA, the CDR3 is TGTGCCAGCCCTAGCGGGATAGTGTCCTACAATGAGCAGTTCTTC. Translated: CASPSGIVSYNEQFF. The chain joins TRBV2 to TRBJ2-1; 9 bases agree with TRBD2. This CDR3 contains 15 residues. Trimming cost V 8 bases and J 1 base; bases outside gene matches: 6. Germline V gene sequence: CDR1 SNHLY, CDR2 FYNNEI.

This sequence joins TRBV18 and TRBJ1-1, with 12 positions matching TRBD1. CDR1 and CDR2 (germline): KGHSH, LQKENI. The V and J ends lost 4 bases and 3 bases, in that order; junction bases with no gene match: 3. The CDR3 contains 15 residues. In nucleotides, the CDR3 is TGTGCCAGCTCACGGGACAGGGGGCCAGACACTGAAGCTTTCTTT. Translating gives CASSRDRGPDTEAFF.

This chain uses TRBV5-1 with TRBJ1-6; perhaps TRBD1 as D (5 bases). Germline values: CDR1 SGHRS, CDR2 YFSETQ. CDR3 length: 15 amino acids. V gave up 4 bases and J gave up 8 bases, with 16 bases separating them. The CDR3 is CASSPRQPRDSPLHF. CDR3 sequence (DNA): TGCGCCAGCAGCCCCAGACAGCCTCGGGATTCACCCCTCCACTTT.

This clone occurred once. The genes are TRBV6-6 and TRBJ1-3; no clear D gene. This CDR3 contains 16 residues. The V gene's germline CDR1 is MNHNY and CDR2 SVGAGI (reference sequence). Trimming took off 0 bases at V and 2 bases at J, with 11 bases between the two ends. CDR3 nucleotide sequence: TGTGCCAGCAGTTACTCAGGGAGACTGACTGGAAACACCATATATTTT. Its protein is CASSYSGRLTGNTIYF.

This clone came up a few times. The chain has TRBV12-5 and TRBJ1-2, with D hard to call. The germline V and J ends were trimmed by 3 bases and 2 bases, with 10 bases remaining between them. This CDR3 has 14 residues. Germline CDR1 is LGHNT and CDR2 is FRNRAP. As DNA, the CDR3 is TGTGCTAGTGGTTTCGGACTGGGGAACTATGGCTACACCTTC. It translates to CASGFGLGNYGYTF. The full variable domain, rest sourced from reference TRBV12-5 and TRBJ1-2, is DARVTQTPRHKVTEMGQEVTMRCQPILGHNTVFWYRQTMMQGLELLAYFRNRAPLDDSGMPKDRFSAEMPDATLATLKIQPSEPRDSAVYFCASGFGLGNYGYTFGSGTRLTVV.

This clone was recorded a few times. The chain employs TRBV10-3 and TRBJ1-2; the D gene is possibly TRBD1 (5 bases). CDR1 and CDR2 from the germline V gene are ENHRY and SYGVKD. CDR3 length: 13 residues. V was trimmed by 3 bases and J by 7 bases, leaving 12 bases between them. The CDR3 spells CAISDSGLRGYTF. The CDR3, as DNA: TGTGCCATCAGTGATTCAGGGCTTCGTGGCTACACCTTC.

V gene TRBV5-4 combines with J gene TRBJ1-4, with D maybe TRBD1 (6 bases). Germline loops: CDR1 SGHNT, CDR2 YYREEE (reference sequence). This CDR3 spans 14 amino acids. Trimming removed 0 bases from V and 8 bases from J, with 11 bases in between. Here the CDR3 reads CASSLAGAGEKLFF. The CDR3 coding sequence is TGTGCCAGCAGCTTGGCGGGGGCAGGGGAAAAACTGTTTTTT.

V gene TRBV5-4 combines with J gene TRBJ1-2, with 7 bases aligning to TRBD1. Germline CDR1 SGHNT, CDR2 YYREEE (reference sequence). CDR3 size: 14 residues. The V gene end was trimmed by 0 bases and the J gene end by 8 bases; junction bases not matched to a gene: 7. CDR3 loop: CASSLDSGTAGYTF. The CDR3 region has the DNA TGTGCCAGCAGCTTGGATAGTGGGACAGCCGGCTACACCTTC. Together with reference TRBV5-4 and TRBJ1-2, the CDR3 gives the full variable domain: ETGVTQSPTHLIKTRGQQVTLRCSSQSGHNTVSWYQQALGQGPQFIFQYYREEENGRGNFPPRFSGLQFPNYSSELNVNALELDDSALYLCASSLDSGTAGYTFGSGTRLTVV.

The chain links TRBV9 to TRBJ2-7; D remains unclear. The CDR3 has 12 residues. Deletions cut 3 bases from V and 2 bases from J, with 6 bases between. Germline V lookup: CDR1 SGDLS, CDR2 YYNGEE. This CDR3 reads CASSDQTYEQYF. The CDR3, as DNA: TGTGCCAGCAGCGACCAGACCTACGAGCAGTACTTC.

The table lists this clone with a few counts. The chain carries TRBV6-5 and TRBJ1-1; D is ambiguous. Per the germline V gene, CDR1 is MNHEY and CDR2 is SVGAGI. With 6 bases removed from V and 0 bases from J, the gap between germline ends came to 17 bases. CDR3 length equals 16 residues. This chain's CDR3 is CASSYSTRGLNTEAFF. Here the CDR3 DNA reads TGTGCCAGCAGCTACAGCACTCGGGGATTGAACACTGAAGCTTTCTTT.

In the case of this clone: This sample also contains other DNA sequences that code for the same CDR3. This chain joins TRBV19 and TRBJ1-1, with D perhaps matching TRBD1 (6 bases). Trimming pared 3 bases from V and 4 bases from J, leaving 9 bases between. Germline lookup yields CDR1 LNHDA and CDR2 SQIVND (reference sequence). The CDR3 has 13 amino acids. The CDR3: CASSISGVTEAFF. The CDR3 DNA reads as TGTGCCAGTAGTATTTCAGGGGTCACTGAAGCTTTCTTT.

This sequence joins TRBV30 and TRBJ1-1, with D possibly matching TRBD1 (6 bases). Trimming pared 2 bases from V and 4 bases from J, leaving 17 bases between. The CDR3 loop spans 15 amino acids. The germline CDR1 and CDR2 sequences are GTSNPN and SVGIG (reference sequence). CDR3 nucleotide sequence: TGTGCCTGGAGTCGTGGGGTTCGAGGGGGCACTGAAGCTTTCTTT. Translation gives CAWSRGVRGGTEAFF.

V gene TRBV5-4 combines with J gene TRBJ2-7, with TRBD1 identical over 10 bases. The CDR3 loop spans 16 amino acids. V dropped 4 bases and J dropped 1; count of bases not matched to a gene: 8. Germline V CDR1 and CDR2: SGHNT, YYREEE (reference sequence). The CDR3 loop reads CASSRIPGQGSYEQYF. The CDR3 DNA sequence: TGTGCCAGCAGCAGAATACCGGGACAGGGGTCCTACGAGCAGTACTTC.

This clone was counted once. CDR3 residues: CASSFPRAGMNTEAFF. As DNA, the CDR3 is TGTGCCAGCAGCTTCCCCAGGGCGGGAATGAACACTGAAGCTTTCTTT. J is TRBJ1-1 and V is TRBV5-6; tentative D call: TRBD1 (5 bases). Trimming cost V 2 bases and J 0 bases, with 14 bases left between them. The V gene's germline CDR1 is SGHDT and CDR2 YYEEEE. This CDR3 spans 16 amino acids.